The rows below give T cell receptor beta chains drawn from one sample of a study of control samples from healthy donors and cancer patients. Assay: immunoSEQ multiplex PCR; the TCRdb copy retains only in-frame clones and omits some. The sample holds tens of thousands of clones, around 95% seen once. The specimen was blood. The receptors derive from a woman in her 30s in good health. Both conserved end residues are part of each CDR3. A D gene is named only where the DNA matches it firmly. Where a row states a size, it is once, few, many or the class of an expanded clone; other rows omit it.

clone size: .
V gene: TRBV30
J gene: TRBJ2-1
D gene: .
CDR3 DNA: TGTGCCTGGATTCCCAGAGGGGGAGCGGATGAGCAGTTCTTC
CDR3 protein: CAWIPRGGADEQFF

clone size: .
V gene: TRBV3-1/TRBV3-2
J gene: TRBJ2-7
D gene: TRBD2
CDR3 DNA: TGTGCCAGCAGCCAAGAGCTTCTGGCGGGAGTCAGCTCCTACGAGCAGTACTTC
CDR3 protein: CASSQELLAGVSSYEQYF

clone size: .
V gene: TRBV2
J gene: TRBJ2-1
D gene: .
CDR3 DNA: TGTGCCAGCAGTGACGGGGACTCCCTCTACAATGAGCAGTTCTTC
CDR3 protein: CASSDGDSLYNEQFF

clone size: .
V gene: TRBV15
J gene: TRBJ1-1
D gene: .
CDR3 DNA: TGTGCCACCAGCAGGGACAAATCGAACACTGAAGCTTTCTTT
CDR3 protein: CATSRDKSNTEAFF

clone size: .
V gene: TRBV7-2
J gene: TRBJ2-5
D gene: .
CDR3 DNA: TGTGCCAGCAGCTTAGTTGGGCGTGGAGAGACCCAGTACTTC
CDR3 protein: CASSLVGRGETQYF

clone size: .
V gene: TRBV30
J gene: TRBJ2-7
D gene: .
CDR3 DNA: TGTGCCTGGAGTGTCGCGACGGGATTCTACGAGCAGTACTTC
CDR3 protein: CAWSVATGFYEQYF

clone size: .
V gene: TRBV24-1
J gene: TRBJ2-1
D gene: .
CDR3 DNA: TGTGCCACCACGGACGGCAATGAGCAGTTCTTC
CDR3 protein: CATTDGNEQFF

clone size: .
V gene: TRBV28
J gene: TRBJ2-6
D gene: .
CDR3 DNA: TGTGCCAGCAACGACAGGCCGCCTGGGGCCAACGTCCTGACTTTC
CDR3 protein: CASNDRPPGANVLTF

clone size: .
V gene: TRBV2
J gene: TRBJ1-1
D gene: TRBD1
CDR3 DNA: TGTGCCAGCAGTGACCGGGACAGAGGGCCTGAAGCTTTCTTT
CDR3 protein: CASSDRDRGPEAFF

clone size: .
V gene: TRBV5-1
J gene: TRBJ1-1
D gene: .
CDR3 DNA: TGCGCCAGCAGCCTCGGGACATCTAATGAAGCTTTCTTT
CDR3 protein: CASSLGTSNEAFF

clone size: .
V gene: TRBV3-1/TRBV3-2
J gene: TRBJ2-1
D gene: TRBD2
CDR3 DNA: TGTGCCAGCAGCCAAGTTATACTAGCGGGACCGCCGCCGTACAATGAGCAGTTCTTC
CDR3 protein: CASSQVILAGPPPYNEQFF

clone size: once
V gene: TRBV27
J gene: TRBJ2-3
D gene: .
CDR3 DNA: TGTGCCAGCAGTTCAACAGGACTCACAGATACGCAGTATTTT
CDR3 protein: CASSSTGLTDTQYF

clone size: .
V gene: TRBV6-2/TRBV6-3
J gene: TRBJ2-7
D gene: .
CDR3 DNA: TGTGCCAGCAGTTACGGGCCCACCTACGAGCAGTACTTC
CDR3 protein: CASSYGPTYEQYF

clone size: .
V gene: TRBV10-2
J gene: TRBJ2-7
D gene: TRBD1
CDR3 DNA: TGCGCCAGCAGTGGAAGTAGGGACAGTACCTACGAGCAGTACTTC
CDR3 protein: CASSGSRDSTYEQYF

clone size: .
V gene: TRBV28
J gene: TRBJ2-1
D gene: .
CDR3 DNA: TGTGCCAGCAGTTTAAGAGGATCCTACAATGAGCAGTTCTTC
CDR3 protein: CASSLRGSYNEQFF

clone size: .
V gene: TRBV11-3
J gene: TRBJ2-3
D gene: .
CDR3 DNA: TGTGCCAGCAGCCTTGCTAGCACAGATACGCAGTATTTT
CDR3 protein: CASSLASTDTQYF

clone size: .
V gene: TRBV18
J gene: TRBJ2-3
D gene: .
CDR3 DNA: TGTGCCACCAGGAAAAGGGTAGGAAGCACAGATACGCAGTATTTT
CDR3 protein: CATRKRVGSTDTQYF

clone size: once
V gene: TRBV12-5
J gene: TRBJ1-5
D gene: TRBD1
CDR3 DNA: TGTGCTAGTGTCCCTGACAGGGTGGATCAGCCCCAGCATTTT
CDR3 protein: CASVPDRVDQPQHF

clone size: .
V gene: TRBV5-1
J gene: TRBJ2-6
D gene: TRBD2
CDR3 DNA: TGCGCCAGCAGCTTGGCCGGGAGGGTTGGGGCCAACGTCCTGACTTTC
CDR3 protein: CASSLAGRVGANVLTF

clone size: .
V gene: TRBV12-3/TRBV12-4
J gene: TRBJ1-1
D gene: .
CDR3 DNA: TGTGCCAGCAGTTTGTCAAGGGCGACTGAAGCTTTCTTT
CDR3 protein: CASSLSRATEAFF

clone size: once
V gene: TRBV19
J gene: TRBJ2-1
D gene: TRBD2
CDR3 DNA: TGTGCCAGTAGTAAGGGACTAGCGGGAGGGAACATCAATGAGCAGTTCTTC
CDR3 protein: CASSKGLAGGNINEQFF

clone size: .
V gene: TRBV10-1
J gene: TRBJ1-2
D gene: .
CDR3 DNA: TGCGCCAGCAGTGATCGGGAAGACTATGGCTACACCTTC
CDR3 protein: CASSDREDYGYTF

clone size: .
V gene: TRBV6-1
J gene: TRBJ1-1
D gene: .
CDR3 DNA: TGTGCCAGCAGTGAGCGCGGTGGGAGACGAGCTTTCTTT
CDR3 protein: CASSERGGRRAFF

clone size: .
V gene: TRBV5-1
J gene: TRBJ2-7
D gene: .
CDR3 DNA: TGCGCCAGCAGCTTGTTTCCCTACTACGAGCAGTACTTC
CDR3 protein: CASSLFPYYEQYF

clone size: .
V gene: TRBV27
J gene: TRBJ2-7
D gene: TRBD2
CDR3 DNA: TGTGCCAGCAGTTCCGGACTAGCGGGAGGATCGGCTTTCTACGAGCAGTACTTC
CDR3 protein: CASSSGLAGGSAFYEQYF

clone size: .
V gene: TRBV6-5
J gene: TRBJ2-7
D gene: .
CDR3 DNA: TGTGCCAGCAGTCCGGGCTTCTCCTACGAGCAGTACTTC
CDR3 protein: CASSPGFSYEQYF

clone size: .
V gene: TRBV4-1
J gene: TRBJ1-2
D gene: .
CDR3 DNA: TGCGCCAGCAGCCAAGAGAAGGCGGAGGTAAACTATGGCTACACCTTC
CDR3 protein: CASSQEKAEVNYGYTF

clone size: .
V gene: TRBV7-3
J gene: TRBJ2-1
D gene: TRBD2
CDR3 DNA: TGTGCCAGCAGCTTGGGACTAGGCAATGAGCAGTTCTTC
CDR3 protein: CASSLGLGNEQFF

clone size: .
V gene: TRBV5-6
J gene: TRBJ1-5
D gene: .
CDR3 DNA: TGTGCCAGCACCTTGGGACACTTGAGCAATCAGCCCCAGCATTTT
CDR3 protein: CASTLGHLSNQPQHF

clone size: once
V gene: TRBV2
J gene: TRBJ2-2
D gene: .
CDR3 DNA: TGTGCCAGCAAACCCCGGACTTTTAACACCGGGGAGCTGTTTTTT
CDR3 protein: CASKPRTFNTGELFF

clone size: .
V gene: TRBV27
J gene: TRBJ1-1
D gene: .
CDR3 DNA: TGTGCCAGCAGTTACGCCGCGGGGATTAACACTGAAGCTTTCTTT
CDR3 protein: CASSYAAGINTEAFF

clone size: .
V gene: TRBV7-9
J gene: TRBJ2-3
D gene: .
CDR3 DNA: TGTGCCAGCAGCTTAGACCTCCCCCGGTGGTATTTT
CDR3 protein: CASSLDLPRWYF

clone size: .
V gene: TRBV7-9
J gene: TRBJ1-6
D gene: TRBD1
CDR3 DNA: TGTGCCAGCAGCCCCCCGGCAGGGGGCCGTAATTCACCCCTCCACTTT
CDR3 protein: CASSPPAGGRNSPLHF

clone size: .
V gene: TRBV24-1
J gene: TRBJ2-7
D gene: .
CDR3 DNA: TGTGCCACCAGTGATGCCGACAGGCAAGGGCAGTACTTC
CDR3 protein: CATSDADRQGQYF

clone size: .
V gene: TRBV19
J gene: TRBJ2-2
D gene: .
CDR3 DNA: TGTGCCAGTAGTATTGGCCGGGAGTCCACCGGGGAGCTGTTTTTT
CDR3 protein: CASSIGRESTGELFF

clone size: once
V gene: TRBV27
J gene: TRBJ1-5
D gene: .
CDR3 DNA: TGTGCCAGCAGTTGGAAGGGGACAAGCAATCAGCCCCAGCATTTT
CDR3 protein: CASSWKGTSNQPQHF

clone size: .
V gene: TRBV18
J gene: TRBJ2-5
D gene: .
CDR3 DNA: TGTGCCAGCTCACCGAGGGGCAGACAAGAGACCCAGTACTTC
CDR3 protein: CASSPRGRQETQYF

clone size: .
V gene: TRBV27
J gene: TRBJ1-1
D gene: TRBD1
CDR3 DNA: TGTGCCAGCAGTTTACGGACAGGGGTAGGCACTGAAGCTTTCTTT
CDR3 protein: CASSLRTGVGTEAFF

clone size: .
V gene: TRBV10-3
J gene: TRBJ2-3
D gene: .
CDR3 DNA: TGTGCCAACGGGGACAGACCGGGGGCGTTTGAGACGCAGTATTTT
CDR3 protein: CANGDRPGAFETQYF

clone size: .
V gene: TRBV5-1
J gene: TRBJ2-7
D gene: TRBD2
CDR3 DNA: TGCGCCAGCAGCTTGGCGGGGTTTGGACTAGCGGGAACCTACGAGCAGTACTTC
CDR3 protein: CASSLAGFGLAGTYEQYF

clone size: .
V gene: TRBV5-1
J gene: TRBJ2-7
D gene: TRBD2
CDR3 DNA: TGCGCCAGCAGCTTGGCCCAAGTGGGGACTAGCGAGCAGTACTTC
CDR3 protein: CASSLAQVGTSEQYF

clone size: .
V gene: TRBV18
J gene: TRBJ2-7
D gene: .
CDR3 DNA: TGTGCCAGCTCACCTGAGACAGGCTCCTACGAGCAGTACTTC
CDR3 protein: CASSPETGSYEQYF